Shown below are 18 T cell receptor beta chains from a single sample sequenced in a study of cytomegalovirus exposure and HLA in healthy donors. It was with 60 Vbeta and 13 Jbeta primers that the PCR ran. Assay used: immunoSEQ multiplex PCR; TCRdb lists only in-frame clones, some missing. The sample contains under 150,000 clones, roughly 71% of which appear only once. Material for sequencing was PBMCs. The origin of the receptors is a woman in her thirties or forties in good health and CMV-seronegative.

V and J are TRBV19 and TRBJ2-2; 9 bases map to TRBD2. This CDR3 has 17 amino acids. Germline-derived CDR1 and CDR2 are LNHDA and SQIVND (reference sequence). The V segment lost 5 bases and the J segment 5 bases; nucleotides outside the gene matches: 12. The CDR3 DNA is TGTGCCAGTAGTGTCCAGCGGGGGGCCTTGGGAACCGGGGAGCTGTTTTTT. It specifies CASSVQRGALGTGELFF.

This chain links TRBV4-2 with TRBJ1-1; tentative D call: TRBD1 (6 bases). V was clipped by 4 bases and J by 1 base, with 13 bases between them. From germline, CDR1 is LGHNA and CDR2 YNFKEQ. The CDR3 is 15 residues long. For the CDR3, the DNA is TGTGCCAGCAGCCCCCCCGGACAGCGGAACACTGAAGCTTTCTTT. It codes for CASSPPGQRNTEAFF.

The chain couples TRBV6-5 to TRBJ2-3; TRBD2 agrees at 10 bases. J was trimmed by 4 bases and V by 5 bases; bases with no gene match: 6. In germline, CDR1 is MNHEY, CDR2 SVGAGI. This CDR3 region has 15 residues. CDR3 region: CASSLQRGGADTQYF. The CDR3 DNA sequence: TGTGCCAGCAGTCTACAGCGGGGGGGGGCAGATACGCAGTATTTT.

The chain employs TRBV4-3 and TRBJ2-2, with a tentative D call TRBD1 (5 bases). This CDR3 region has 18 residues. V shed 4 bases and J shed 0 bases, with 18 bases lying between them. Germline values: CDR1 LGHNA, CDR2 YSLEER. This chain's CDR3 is CASSLRTYEQANTGELFF. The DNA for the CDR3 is TGCGCCAGCAGCCTAAGAACGTATGAACAGGCGAACACCGGGGAGCTGTTTTTT.

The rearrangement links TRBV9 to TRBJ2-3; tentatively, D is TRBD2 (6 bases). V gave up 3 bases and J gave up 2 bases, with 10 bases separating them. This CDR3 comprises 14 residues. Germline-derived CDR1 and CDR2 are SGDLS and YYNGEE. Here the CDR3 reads CASSAWEDTDTQYF. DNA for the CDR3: TGTGCCAGCAGCGCATGGGAGGACACAGATACGCAGTATTTT.

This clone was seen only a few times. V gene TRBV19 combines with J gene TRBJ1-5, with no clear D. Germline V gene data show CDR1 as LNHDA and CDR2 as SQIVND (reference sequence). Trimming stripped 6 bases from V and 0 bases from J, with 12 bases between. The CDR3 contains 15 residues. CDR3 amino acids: CASSPPGYSNQPQHF. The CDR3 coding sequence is TGTGCCAGTAGCCCTCCGGGATATAGCAATCAGCCCCAGCATTTT.

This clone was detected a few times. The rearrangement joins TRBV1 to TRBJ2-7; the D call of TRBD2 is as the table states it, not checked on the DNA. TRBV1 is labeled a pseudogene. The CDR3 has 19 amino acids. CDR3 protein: CTSSQDWGRERGWTYEQYF. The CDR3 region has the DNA TGCACCAGCAGCCAAGATTGGGGTCGCGAGCGGGGGTGGACCTACGAGCAGTACTTC.

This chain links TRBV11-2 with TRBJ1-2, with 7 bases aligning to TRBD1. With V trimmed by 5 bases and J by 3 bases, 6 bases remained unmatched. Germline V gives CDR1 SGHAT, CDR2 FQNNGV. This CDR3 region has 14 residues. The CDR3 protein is CASSNLGTDYGYTF. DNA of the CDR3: TGTGCCAGCAGCAACCTCGGGACAGACTATGGCTACACCTTC.

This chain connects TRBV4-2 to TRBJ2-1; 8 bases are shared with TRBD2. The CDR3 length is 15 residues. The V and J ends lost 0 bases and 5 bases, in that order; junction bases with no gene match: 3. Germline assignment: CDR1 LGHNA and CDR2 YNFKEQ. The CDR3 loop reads CASSQESGGHNEQFF. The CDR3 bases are TGTGCCAGCAGCCAAGAATCGGGGGGGCACAATGAGCAGTTCTTC.

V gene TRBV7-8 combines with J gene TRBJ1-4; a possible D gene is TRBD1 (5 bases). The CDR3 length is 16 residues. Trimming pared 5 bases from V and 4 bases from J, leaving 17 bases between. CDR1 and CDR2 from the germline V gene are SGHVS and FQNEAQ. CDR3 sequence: CASSPRQGGNNEKLFF. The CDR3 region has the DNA TGTGCCAGCAGCCCCCGGCAGGGAGGAAATAATGAAAAACTGTTTTTT.

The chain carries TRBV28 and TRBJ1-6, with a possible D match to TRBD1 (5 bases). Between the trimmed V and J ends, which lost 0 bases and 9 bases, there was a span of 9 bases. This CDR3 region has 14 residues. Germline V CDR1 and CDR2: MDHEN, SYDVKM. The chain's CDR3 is CASSLWQGSSPLHF. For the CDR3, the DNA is TGTGCCAGCAGTTTATGGCAGGGAAGTTCACCCCTCCACTTT.

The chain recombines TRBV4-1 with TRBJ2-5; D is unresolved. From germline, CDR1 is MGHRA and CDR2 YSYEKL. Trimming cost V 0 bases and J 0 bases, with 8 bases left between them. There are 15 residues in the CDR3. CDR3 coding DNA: TGCGCCAGCAGCCAAGAATGGGCCTACCAAGAGACCCAGTACTTC. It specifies CASSQEWAYQETQYF.

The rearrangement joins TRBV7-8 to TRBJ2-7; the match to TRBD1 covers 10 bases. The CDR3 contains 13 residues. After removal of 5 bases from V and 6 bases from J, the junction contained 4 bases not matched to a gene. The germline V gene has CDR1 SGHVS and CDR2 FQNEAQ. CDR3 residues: CASSPGQGGEQYF. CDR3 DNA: TGTGCCAGCAGCCCTGGACAGGGGGGCGAGCAGTACTTC.

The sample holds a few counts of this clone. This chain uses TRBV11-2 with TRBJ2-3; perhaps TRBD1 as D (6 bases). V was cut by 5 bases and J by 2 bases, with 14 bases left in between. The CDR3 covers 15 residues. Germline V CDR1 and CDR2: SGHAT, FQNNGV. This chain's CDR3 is CASSPRRGATDTQYF. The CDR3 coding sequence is TGTGCCAGCAGCCCCCGCAGGGGAGCCACAGATACGCAGTATTTT.

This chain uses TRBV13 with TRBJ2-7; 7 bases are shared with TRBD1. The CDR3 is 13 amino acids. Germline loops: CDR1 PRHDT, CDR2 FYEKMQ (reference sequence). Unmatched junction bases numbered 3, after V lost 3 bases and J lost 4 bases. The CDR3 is CASSLNRGYEQYF. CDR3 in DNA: TGTGCCAGCAGCTTGAACAGGGGTTACGAGCAGTACTTC.

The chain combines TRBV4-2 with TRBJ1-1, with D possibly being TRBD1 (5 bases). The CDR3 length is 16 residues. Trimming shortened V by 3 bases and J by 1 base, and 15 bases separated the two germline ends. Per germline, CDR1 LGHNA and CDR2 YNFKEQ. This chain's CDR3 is CASSHMGPGGNTEAFF. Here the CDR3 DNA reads TGTGCCAGCAGCCATATGGGACCCGGGGGGAACACTGAAGCTTTCTTT.

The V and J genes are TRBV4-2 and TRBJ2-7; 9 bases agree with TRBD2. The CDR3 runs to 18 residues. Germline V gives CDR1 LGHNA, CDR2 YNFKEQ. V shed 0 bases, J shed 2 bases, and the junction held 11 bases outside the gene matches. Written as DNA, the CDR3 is TGTGCCAGCAGCCAAGATAATCCCCTAGCGGGGCTACCCTACGAGCAGTACTTC. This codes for CASSQDNPLAGLPYEQYF.

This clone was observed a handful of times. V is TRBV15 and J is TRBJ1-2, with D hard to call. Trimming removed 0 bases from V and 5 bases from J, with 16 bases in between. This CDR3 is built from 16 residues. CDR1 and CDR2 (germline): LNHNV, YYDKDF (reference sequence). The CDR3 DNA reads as TGTGCCACCAGCAGAGAAGGAATGGCGTCGAGGTATGGCTACACCTTC. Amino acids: CATSREGMASRYGYTF. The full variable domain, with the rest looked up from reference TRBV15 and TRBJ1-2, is DAMVIQNPRYQVTQFGKPVTLSCSQTLNHNVMYWYQQKSSQAPKLLFHYYDKDFNNEADTPDNFQSRRPNTSFCFLDIRSPGLGDTAMYLCATSREGMASRYGYTFGSGTRLTVV.